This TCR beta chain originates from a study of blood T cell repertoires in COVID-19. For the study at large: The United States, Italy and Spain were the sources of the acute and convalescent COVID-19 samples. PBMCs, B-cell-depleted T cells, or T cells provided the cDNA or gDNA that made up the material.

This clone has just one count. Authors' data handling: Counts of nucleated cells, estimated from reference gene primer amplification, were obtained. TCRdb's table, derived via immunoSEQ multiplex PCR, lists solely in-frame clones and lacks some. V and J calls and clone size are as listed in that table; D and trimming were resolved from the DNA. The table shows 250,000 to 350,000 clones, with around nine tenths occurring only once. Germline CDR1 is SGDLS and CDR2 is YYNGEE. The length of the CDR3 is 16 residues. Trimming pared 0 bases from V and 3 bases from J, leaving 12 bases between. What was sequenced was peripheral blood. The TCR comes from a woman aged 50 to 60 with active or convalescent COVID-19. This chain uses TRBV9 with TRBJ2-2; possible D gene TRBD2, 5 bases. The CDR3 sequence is CASSVGLTTDTGELFF. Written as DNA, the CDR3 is TGTGCCAGCAGCGTAGGCCTGACTACAGACACCGGGGAGCTGTTTTTT.